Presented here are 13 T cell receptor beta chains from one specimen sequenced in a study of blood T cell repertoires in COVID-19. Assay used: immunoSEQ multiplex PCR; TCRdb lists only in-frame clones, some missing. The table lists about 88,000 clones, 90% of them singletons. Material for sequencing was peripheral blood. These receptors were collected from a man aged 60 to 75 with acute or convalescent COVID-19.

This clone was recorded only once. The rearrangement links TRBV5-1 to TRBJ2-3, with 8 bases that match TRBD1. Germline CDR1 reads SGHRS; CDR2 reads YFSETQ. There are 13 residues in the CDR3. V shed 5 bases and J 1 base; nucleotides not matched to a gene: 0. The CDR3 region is CASRQGGTDTQYF. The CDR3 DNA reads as TGCGCCAGCAGACAGGGGGGCACAGATACGCAGTATTTT.

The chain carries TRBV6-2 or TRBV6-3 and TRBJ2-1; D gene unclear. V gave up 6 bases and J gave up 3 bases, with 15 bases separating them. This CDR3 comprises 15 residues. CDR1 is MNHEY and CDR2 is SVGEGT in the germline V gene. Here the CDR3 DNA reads TGTGCCAGCAGCGACCCCCTGGGCCTCTACAATGAGCAGTTCTTC. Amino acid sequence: CASSDPLGLYNEQFF.

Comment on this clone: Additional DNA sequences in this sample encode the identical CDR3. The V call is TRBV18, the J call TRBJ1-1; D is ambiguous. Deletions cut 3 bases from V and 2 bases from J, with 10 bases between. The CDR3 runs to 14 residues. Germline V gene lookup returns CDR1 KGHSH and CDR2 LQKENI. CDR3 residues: CASSPLSENTEAFF. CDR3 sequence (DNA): TGTGCCAGCTCACCGTTAAGCGAAAACACTGAAGCTTTCTTT.

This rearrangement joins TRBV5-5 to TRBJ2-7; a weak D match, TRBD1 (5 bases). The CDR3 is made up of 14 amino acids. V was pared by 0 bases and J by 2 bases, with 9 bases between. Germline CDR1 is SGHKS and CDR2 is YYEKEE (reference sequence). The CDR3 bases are TGTGCCAGCAGCTTGGTGGGGCCGCCCTACGAGCAGTACTTC. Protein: CASSLVGPPYEQYF.

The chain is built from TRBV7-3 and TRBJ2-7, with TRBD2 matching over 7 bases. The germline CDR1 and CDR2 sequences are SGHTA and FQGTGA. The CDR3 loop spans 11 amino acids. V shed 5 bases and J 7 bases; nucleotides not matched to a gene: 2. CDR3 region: CASSNGGEQYF. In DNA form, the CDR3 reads TGTGCCAGCAGCAACGGGGGGGAGCAGTACTTC.

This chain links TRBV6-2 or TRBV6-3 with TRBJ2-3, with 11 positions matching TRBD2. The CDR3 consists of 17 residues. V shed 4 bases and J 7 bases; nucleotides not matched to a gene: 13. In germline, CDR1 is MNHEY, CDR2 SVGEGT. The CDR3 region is CASSSPILAGVAYTQYF. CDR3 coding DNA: TGTGCCAGCAGTTCACCCATACTAGCGGGAGTTGCGTATACGCAGTATTTT.

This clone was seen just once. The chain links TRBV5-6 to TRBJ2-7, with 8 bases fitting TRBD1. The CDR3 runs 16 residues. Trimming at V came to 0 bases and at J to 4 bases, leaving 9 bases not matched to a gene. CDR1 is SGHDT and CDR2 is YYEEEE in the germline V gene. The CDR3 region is CASSLGLGQAVYEQYF. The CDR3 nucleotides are TGTGCCAGCAGCTTGGGGTTGGGACAGGCGGTTTACGAGCAGTACTTC.

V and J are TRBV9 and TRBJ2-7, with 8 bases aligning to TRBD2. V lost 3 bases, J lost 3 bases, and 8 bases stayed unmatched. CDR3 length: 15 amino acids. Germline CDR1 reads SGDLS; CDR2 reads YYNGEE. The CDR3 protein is CASSAGGAADYEQYF. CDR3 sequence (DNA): TGTGCCAGCAGCGCCGGGGGGGCGGCGGACTACGAGCAGTACTTC. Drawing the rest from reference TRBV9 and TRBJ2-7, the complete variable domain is DSGVTQTPKHLITATGQRVTLRCSPRSGDLSVYWYQQSLDQGLQFLIQYYNGEERAKGNILERFSAQQFPDLHSELNLSSLELGDSALYFCASSAGGAADYEQYFGPGTRLTVT.

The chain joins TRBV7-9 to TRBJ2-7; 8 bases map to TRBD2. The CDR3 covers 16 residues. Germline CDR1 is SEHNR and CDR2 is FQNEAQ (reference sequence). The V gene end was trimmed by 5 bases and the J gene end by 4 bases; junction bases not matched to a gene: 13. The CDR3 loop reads CASSRVGGRTPYEQYF. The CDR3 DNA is TGTGCCAGCAGCCGGGTGGGCGGGAGGACTCCGTACGAGCAGTACTTC. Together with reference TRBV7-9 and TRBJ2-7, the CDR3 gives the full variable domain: DTGVSQNPRHKITKRGQNVTFRCDPISEHNRLYWYRQTLGQGPEFLTYFQNEAQLEKSRLLSDRFSAERPKGSFSTLEIQRTEQGDSAMYLCASSRVGGRTPYEQYFGPGTRLTVT.

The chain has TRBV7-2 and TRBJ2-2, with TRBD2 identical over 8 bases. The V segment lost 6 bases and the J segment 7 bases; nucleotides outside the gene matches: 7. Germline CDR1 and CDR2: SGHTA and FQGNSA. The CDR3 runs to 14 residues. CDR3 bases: TGTGCCAGCAGTTATAGCGGGAAAAGCGGGGAGCTGTTTTTT. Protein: CASSYSGKSGELFF.

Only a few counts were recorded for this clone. The CDR3 loop is CASSLVLGAEAFF. DNA for the CDR3: TGTGCCAGCAGTCTAGTATTGGGTGCTGAAGCTTTCTTT. The genes are TRBV28 and TRBJ1-1; D not resolved. Trimming stripped 5 bases from V and 6 bases from J, with 13 bases between. The CDR3 is 13 residues long. Per germline, CDR1 MDHEN and CDR2 SYDVKM.

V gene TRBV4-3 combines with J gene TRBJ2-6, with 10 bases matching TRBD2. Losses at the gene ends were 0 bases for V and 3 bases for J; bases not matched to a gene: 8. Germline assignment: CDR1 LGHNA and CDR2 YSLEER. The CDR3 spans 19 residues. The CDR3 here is CASSQDPSSGSLGANVLTF. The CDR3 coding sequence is TGCGCCAGCAGCCAAGATCCGTCTAGCGGGAGTCTTGGGGCCAACGTCCTGACTTTC.

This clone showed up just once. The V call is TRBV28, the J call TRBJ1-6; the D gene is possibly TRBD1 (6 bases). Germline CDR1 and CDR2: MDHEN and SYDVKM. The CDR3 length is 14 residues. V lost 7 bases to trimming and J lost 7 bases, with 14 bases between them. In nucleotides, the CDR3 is TGTGCCAGCACCCAACACAGGGAAAATTCACCCCTCCACTTT. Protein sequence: CASTQHRENSPLHF.